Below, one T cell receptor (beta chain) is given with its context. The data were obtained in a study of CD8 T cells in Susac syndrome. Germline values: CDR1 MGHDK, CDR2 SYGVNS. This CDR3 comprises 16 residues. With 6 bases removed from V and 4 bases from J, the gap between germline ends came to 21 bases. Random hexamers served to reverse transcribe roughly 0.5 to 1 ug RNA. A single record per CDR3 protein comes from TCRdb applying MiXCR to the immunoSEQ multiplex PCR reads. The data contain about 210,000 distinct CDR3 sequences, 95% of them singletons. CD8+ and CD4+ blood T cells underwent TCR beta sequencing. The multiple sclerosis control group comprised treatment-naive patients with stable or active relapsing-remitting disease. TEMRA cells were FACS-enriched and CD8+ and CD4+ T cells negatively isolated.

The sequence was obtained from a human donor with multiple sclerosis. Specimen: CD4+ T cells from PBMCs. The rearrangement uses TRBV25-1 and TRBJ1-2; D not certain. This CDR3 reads CASSALRASSSYGYTF. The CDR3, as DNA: TGTGCCAGCAGCGCCCTGAGGGCCTCTAGTTCCTATGGCTACACCTTC.